This T cell receptor beta chain originates from a study of cytomegalovirus exposure and HLA in healthy donors. Produced via immunoSEQ multiplex PCR; TCRdb's table is partial and in-frame only. Of 200,000 to 250,000 clones listed, 87% were seen once; the top ten hold approximately 12%. Germline loops: CDR1 MNHNY, CDR2 SVGAGI (reference sequence). V lost 4 bases and J lost 2; bases outside the gene matches: 2. The CDR3 has 14 amino acids. The source of this sequence is a man between 18 and 29 years old in good health and CMV-seropositive. The sequenced sample was PBMCs. This rearrangement joins TRBV6-6 to TRBJ1-3; TRBD1 matches at 7 bases. The CDR3 nucleotides read TGTGCCAGCAGTTTCGGACAGGCTGGAAACACCATATATTTT. Translating gives CASSFGQAGNTIYF.